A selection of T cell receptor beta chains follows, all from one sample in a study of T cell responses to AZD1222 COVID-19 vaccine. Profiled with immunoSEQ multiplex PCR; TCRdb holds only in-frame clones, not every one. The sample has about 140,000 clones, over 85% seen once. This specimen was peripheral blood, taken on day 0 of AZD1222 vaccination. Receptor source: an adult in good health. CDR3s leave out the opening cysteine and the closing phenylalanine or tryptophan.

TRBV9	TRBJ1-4	ASSVTGANEKLF
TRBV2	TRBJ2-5	ASRGRDRGGQETQY
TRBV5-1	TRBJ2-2	ASSLLVSGELF
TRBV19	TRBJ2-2	ASSIRGTQTPKNTGELF
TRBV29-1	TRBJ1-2	SGNTGLGYT
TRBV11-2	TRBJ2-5	ASSQVAGGQETQY
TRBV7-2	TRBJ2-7	ASSLTGTGTYEQY
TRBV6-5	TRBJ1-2	ASRVDLKTYGYT
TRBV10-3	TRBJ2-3	AISAGTPRADTQY
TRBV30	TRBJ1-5	AWSASSGTGDGQPQH
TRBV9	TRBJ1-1	ASSVVGPTNTEAF
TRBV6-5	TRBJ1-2	ASDGRNHYGYT
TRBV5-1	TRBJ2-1	ASSRLAGGPNEQF
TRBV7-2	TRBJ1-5	ASSFEVNQPQH
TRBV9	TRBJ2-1	ASSAKGNEQF
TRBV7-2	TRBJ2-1	ASSLTSNRYNEQF
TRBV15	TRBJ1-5	ATSRDEGVINRQPQH
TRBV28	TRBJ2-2	ASSLSFVLNTGELF
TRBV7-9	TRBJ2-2	ASSLAGGLAGPGELF
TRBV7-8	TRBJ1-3	ASSLPPESGTGSSGNTIY
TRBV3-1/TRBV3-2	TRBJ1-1	ASSQGALTEAF
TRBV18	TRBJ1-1	ASSEVAVENTEAF
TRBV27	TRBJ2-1	ARDSAAGEQF
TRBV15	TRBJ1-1	ATSRDRGITEAF
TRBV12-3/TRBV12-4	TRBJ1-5	ASSLTGNQPQH
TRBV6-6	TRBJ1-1	ASLMGDTEAF
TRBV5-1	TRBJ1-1	ASSLDAANTEAF
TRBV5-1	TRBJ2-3	ASSSGRLAGGADTQY
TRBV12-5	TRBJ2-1	ASGLVRGGYGQF
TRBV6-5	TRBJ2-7	ASSYHGTNSYEQY
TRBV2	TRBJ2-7	ASSLQAPEQY
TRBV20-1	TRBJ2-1	SGGDNEQF
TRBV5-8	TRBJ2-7	ASSNPGLAVHEQY
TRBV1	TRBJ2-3	TSSRSGREDTQY
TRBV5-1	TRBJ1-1	ASSYDIRSGAYTEAF
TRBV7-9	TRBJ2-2	ASSPGTGNTGELF
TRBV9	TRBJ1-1	ASSSRGPNTEAF
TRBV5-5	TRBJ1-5	ASSADSTNQPQH
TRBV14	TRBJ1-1	ASSQDLVGLNTEAF
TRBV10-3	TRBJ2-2	AIRKSDRANTGELF
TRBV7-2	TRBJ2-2	ASSQTGTGAPRELF
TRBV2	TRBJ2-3	ASSEGLAGFTDTQY
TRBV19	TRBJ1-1	ASSMTGGRTEAF
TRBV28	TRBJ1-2	ASSLLPGQGRGYT
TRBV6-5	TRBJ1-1	ASSYLGPITEAF
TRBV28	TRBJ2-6	ASSLFGTGGSGANVLT
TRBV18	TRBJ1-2	ASSLLPNWGLYGYT
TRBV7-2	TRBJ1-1	ASSLQRGGQTEAF
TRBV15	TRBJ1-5	ATSMGTENQPQH
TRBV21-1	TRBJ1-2	ASGKGSKARYGYT
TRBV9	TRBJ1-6	ASSVATGGSPLH
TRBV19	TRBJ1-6	ASTQTGSSYNSPLH
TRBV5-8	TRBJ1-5	ASSHFNSKSQPQH
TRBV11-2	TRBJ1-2	ASSLNSSQVGYT
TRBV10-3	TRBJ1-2	AIERTGDGYT